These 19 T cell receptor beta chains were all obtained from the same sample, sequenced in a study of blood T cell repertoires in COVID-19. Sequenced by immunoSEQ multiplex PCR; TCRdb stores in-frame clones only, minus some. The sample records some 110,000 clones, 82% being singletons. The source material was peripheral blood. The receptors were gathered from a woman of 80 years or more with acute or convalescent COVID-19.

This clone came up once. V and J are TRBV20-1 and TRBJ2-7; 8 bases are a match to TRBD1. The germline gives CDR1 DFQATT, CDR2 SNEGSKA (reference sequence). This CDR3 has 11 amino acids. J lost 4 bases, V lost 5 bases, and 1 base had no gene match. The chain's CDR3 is CSAWTGYEQYV. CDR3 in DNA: TGCAGTGCTTGGACAGGGTACGAGCAGTACGTC.

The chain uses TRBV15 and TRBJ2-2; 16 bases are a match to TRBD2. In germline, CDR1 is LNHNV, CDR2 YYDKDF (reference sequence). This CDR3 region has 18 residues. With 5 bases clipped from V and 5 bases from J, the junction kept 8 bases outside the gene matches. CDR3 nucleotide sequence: TGTGCCACCAGCCGCATCCCGGGACTAGCGGGGGGGACCGGGGAGCTGTTTTTT. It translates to CATSRIPGLAGGTGELFF.

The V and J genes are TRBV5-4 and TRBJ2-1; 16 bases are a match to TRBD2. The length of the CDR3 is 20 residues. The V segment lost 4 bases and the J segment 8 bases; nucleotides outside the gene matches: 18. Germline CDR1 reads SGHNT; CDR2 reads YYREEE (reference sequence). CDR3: CASSRPPGTSGRDSRDEQFF. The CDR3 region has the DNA TGTGCCAGCAGCAGACCTCCCGGGACTAGCGGGAGGGACTCCCGTGATGAGCAGTTCTTC.

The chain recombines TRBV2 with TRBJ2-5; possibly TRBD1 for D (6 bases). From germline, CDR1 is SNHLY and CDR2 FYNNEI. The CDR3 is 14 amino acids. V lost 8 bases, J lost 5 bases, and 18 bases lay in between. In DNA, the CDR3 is TGTGCCAGCGATACTGGACAGTACAGCGAGACCCAGTACTTC. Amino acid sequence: CASDTGQYSETQYF.

This chain's CDR3 is CASSQDLQGGQPQHF. The DNA for the CDR3 is TGCGCCAGCAGCCAAGATCTGCAAGGAGGGCAGCCCCAGCATTTT. The genes are TRBV4-3 and TRBJ1-5; D gene unclear. V shed 0 bases and J shed 7 bases, with 13 bases lying between them. Germline CDR1 reads LGHNA; CDR2 reads YSLEER. There are 15 residues in the CDR3.

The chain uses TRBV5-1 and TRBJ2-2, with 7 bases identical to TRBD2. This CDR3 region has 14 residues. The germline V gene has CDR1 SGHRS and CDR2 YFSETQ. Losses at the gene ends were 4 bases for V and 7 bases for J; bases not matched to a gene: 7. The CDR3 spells CASSPGTIGGELFF. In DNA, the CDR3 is TGCGCCAGCAGCCCCGGGACTATAGGCGGGGAGCTGTTTTTT.

This chain's CDR3 is CASHPRAEAGYTF. Here the CDR3 DNA reads TGTGCCAGCCACCCGCGGGCAGAAGCTGGCTACACCTTC. V gene TRBV7-2 combines with J gene TRBJ1-2; no definite D call. V gave up 8 bases and J gave up 7 bases, with 17 bases separating them. The CDR3 is made up of 13 amino acids. Germline V gene lookup returns CDR1 SGHTA and CDR2 FQGNSA.

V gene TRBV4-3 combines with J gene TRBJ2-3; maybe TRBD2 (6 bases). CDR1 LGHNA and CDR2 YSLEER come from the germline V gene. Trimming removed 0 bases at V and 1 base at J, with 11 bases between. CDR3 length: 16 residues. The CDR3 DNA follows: TGCGCCAGCAGCCAAGAGGGAGCTAGCGGCACAGATACGCAGTATTTT. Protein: CASSQEGASGTDTQYF.

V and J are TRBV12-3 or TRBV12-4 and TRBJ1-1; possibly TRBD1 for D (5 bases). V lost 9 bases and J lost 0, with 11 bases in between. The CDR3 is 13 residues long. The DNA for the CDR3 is TGTGCCAGTGACCAGGGAATGAACACTGAAGCTTTCTTT. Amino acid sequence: CASDQGMNTEAFF.

The CDR3 protein is CASRQGRGSPLHF. CDR3 nucleotides: TGTGCCAGCAGACAGGGCAGGGGATCACCCCTCCACTTT. The gene calls are TRBV28 and TRBJ1-6; tentative D call: TRBD1 (6 bases). The CDR3 length is 13 residues. V lost 6 bases and J 10 bases, leaving 13 bases between the germline ends. From germline, CDR1 is MDHEN and CDR2 SYDVKM.

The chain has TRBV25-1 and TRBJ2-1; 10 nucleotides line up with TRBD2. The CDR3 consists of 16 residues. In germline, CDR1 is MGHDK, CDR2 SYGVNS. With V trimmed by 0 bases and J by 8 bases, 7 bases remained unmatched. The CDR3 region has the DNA TGTGCCAGCAGTGAATATCGGCCTAGCGGGAGTGATGAGCAGTTCTTC. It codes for CASSEYRPSGSDEQFF.

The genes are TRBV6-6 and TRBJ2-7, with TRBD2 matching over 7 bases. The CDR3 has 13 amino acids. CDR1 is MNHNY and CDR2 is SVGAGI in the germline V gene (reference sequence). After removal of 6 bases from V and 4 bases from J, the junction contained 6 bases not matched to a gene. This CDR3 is CASRTGLIYEQYF. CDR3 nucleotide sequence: TGTGCCAGCAGGACGGGACTAATTTACGAGCAGTACTTC.

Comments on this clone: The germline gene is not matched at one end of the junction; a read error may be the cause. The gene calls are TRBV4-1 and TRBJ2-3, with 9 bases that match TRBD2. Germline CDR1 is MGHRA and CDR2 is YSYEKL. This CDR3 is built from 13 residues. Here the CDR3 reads CASSQGASGIVVF. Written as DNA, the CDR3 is TGCGCCAGCAGCCAAGGGGCTAGCGGGATTGTCGTCTTT.

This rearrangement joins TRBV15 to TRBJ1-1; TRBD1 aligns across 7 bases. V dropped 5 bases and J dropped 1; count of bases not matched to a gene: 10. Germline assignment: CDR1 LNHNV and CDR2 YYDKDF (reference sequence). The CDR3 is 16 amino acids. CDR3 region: CATSSAPGQTNTEAFF. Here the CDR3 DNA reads TGTGCCACCAGCTCGGCACCGGGACAGACGAACACTGAAGCTTTCTTT. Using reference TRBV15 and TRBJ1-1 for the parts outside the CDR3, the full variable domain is DAMVIQNPRYQVTQFGKPVTLSCSQTLNHNVMYWYQQKSSQAPKLLFHYYDKDFNNEADTPDNFQSRRPNTSFCFLDIRSPGLGDTAMYLCATSSAPGQTNTEAFFGQGTRLTVV.

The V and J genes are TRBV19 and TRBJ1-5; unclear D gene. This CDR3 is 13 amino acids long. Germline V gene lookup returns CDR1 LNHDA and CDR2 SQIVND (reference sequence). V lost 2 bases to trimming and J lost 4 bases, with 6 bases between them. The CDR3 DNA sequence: TGTGCCAGTAGTATATTAGCTAATCAGCCCCAGCATTTT. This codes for CASSILANQPQHF.

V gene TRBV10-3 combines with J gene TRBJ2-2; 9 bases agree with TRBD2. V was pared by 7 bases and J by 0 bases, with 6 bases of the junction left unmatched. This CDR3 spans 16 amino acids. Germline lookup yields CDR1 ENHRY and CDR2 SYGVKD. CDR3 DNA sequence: TGTGCCATCACTTCCCGACTAGCGGCGAACACCGGGGAGCTGTTTTTT. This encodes CAITSRLAANTGELFF.

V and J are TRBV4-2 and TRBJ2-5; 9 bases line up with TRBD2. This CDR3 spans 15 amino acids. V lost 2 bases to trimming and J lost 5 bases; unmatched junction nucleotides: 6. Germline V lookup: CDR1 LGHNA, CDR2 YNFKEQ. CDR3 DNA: TGTGCCAGCAGCCAATTTAGCGGGAGCCTTGAGACCCAGTACTTC. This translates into CASSQFSGSLETQYF.

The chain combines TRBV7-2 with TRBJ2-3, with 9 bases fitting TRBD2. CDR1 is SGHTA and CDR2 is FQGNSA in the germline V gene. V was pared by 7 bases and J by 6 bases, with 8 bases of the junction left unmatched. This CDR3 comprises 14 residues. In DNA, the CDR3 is TGTGCCAGCAAGAAGCGGGAGGCACAGGATACGCAGTATTTT. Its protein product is CASKKREAQDTQYF. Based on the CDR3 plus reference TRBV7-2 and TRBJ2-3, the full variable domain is GAGVSQSPSNKVTEKGKDVELRCDPISGHTALYWYRQSLGQGLEFLIYFQGNSAPDKSGLPSDRFSAERTGGSVSTLTIQRTQQEDSAVYLCASKKREAQDTQYFGPGTRLTVL.

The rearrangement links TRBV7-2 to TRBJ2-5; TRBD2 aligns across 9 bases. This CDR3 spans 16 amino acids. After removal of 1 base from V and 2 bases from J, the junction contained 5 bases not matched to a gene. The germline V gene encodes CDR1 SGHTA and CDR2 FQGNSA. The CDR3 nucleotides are TGTGCCAGCAGCTTAGTGGGCGGGAGGGGTCAAGAGACCCAGTACTTC. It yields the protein CASSLVGGRGQETQYF.